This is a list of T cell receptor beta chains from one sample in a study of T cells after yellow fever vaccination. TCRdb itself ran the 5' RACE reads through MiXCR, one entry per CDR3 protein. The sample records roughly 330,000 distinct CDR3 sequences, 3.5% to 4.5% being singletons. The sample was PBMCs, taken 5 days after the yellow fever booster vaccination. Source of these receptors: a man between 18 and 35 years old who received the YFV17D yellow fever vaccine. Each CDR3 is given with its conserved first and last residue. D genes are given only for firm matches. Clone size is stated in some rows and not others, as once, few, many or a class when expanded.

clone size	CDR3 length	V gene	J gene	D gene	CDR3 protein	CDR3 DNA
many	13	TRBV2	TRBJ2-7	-	CASQGLPSYEQYF	TGTGCCAGCCAGGGACTTCCCTCCTACGAGCAGTACTTC
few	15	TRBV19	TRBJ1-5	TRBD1	CASSTRTGGGQPQHF	TGTGCCAGTAGTACCCGGACAGGGGGCGGTCAGCCCCAGCATTTT
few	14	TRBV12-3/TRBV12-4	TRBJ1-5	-	CASSRSRGTQPQHF	TGTGCCAGCAGCAGGTCGAGGGGTACTCAGCCCCAGCATTTT
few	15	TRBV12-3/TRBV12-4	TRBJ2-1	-	CASSFRQGPDTEQFF	TGTGCCAGCAGTTTTCGTCAGGGCCCTGACACTGAGCAGTTCTTC
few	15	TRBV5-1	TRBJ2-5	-	CASSLEPQRSETQYF	TGCGCCAGCAGCTTGGAGCCGCAGCGGTCAGAGACCCAGTACTTC
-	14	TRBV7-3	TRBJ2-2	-	CASSSVGYTGELFF	TGTGCCAGCAGCTCGGTTGGATACACCGGGGAGCTGTTTTTT
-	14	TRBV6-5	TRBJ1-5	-	CASSYQRGNQPQHF	TGTGCCAGCAGTTACCAGCGGGGCAATCAGCCCCAGCATTTT
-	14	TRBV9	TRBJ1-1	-	CASSVISRAPEAFF	TGTGCCAGCAGCGTAATAAGTAGGGCCCCTGAAGCTTTCTTT
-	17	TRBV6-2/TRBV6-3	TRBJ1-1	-	CASTPGLSRGRNTEAFF	TGTGCCAGCACCCCGGGCCTGAGCAGGGGTAGGAATACTGAAGCTTTCTTT
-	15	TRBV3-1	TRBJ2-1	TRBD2	CASSQSGGAHNEQFF	TGTGCCAGCAGCCAGAGCGGGGGGGCCCACAATGAGCAGTTCTTC
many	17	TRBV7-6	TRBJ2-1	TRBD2	CASSPILSGGAFNEQFF	TGTGCCAGCAGCCCCATATTGAGCGGGGGGGCATTCAATGAGCAGTTCTTC
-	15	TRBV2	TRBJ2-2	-	CASSVGNPNTGELFF	TGTGCCAGCAGTGTGGGCAACCCGAACACCGGGGAGCTGTTTTTT
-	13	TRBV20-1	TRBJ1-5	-	CSARDRENQPQHF	TGCAGTGCCCGGGACCGAGAAAATCAGCCCCAGCATTTT
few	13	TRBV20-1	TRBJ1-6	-	CSARDWAVSPLHF	TGCAGTGCTAGAGATTGGGCAGTTTCACCCCTCCACTTT
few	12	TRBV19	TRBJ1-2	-	CASRPGDYGYTF	TGTGCCAGTAGACCAGGGGACTATGGCTACACCTTC
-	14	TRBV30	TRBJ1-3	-	CAWSGGGLGNTIYF	TGTGCCTGGTCAGGAGGAGGGCTGGGGAACACCATATATTTT
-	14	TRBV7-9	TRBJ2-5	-	CASSLGTGEETQYF	TGTGCCAGCAGCTTAGGGACTGGCGAAGAGACCCAGTACTTC
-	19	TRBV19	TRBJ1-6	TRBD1	CASSIAGTVLSSYNSPLHF	TGTGCCAGTAGTATCGCCGGGACAGTCCTGAGCTCCTATAATTCACCCCTCCACTTT
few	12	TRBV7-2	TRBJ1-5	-	CASSVYNQPQHF	TGTGCCAGCAGCGTTTACAATCAGCCCCAGCATTTT
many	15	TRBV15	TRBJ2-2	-	CATSRESGGTGELFF	TGTGCCACCAGCAGAGAATCAGGCGGCACCGGGGAGCTGTTTTTT
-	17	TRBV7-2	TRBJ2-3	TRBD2	CASSLRPPGRGGDTQYF	TGTGCCAGCAGCTTAAGACCCCCGGGACGCGGGGGGGATACGCAGTATTTT
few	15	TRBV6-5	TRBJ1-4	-	CASSYSASPPEKLFF	TGTGCCAGCAGTTACTCCGCGTCACCGCCTGAAAAACTGTTTTTT
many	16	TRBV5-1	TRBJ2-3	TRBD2	CASSLAPGGPTDTQYF	TGCGCCAGCAGCTTGGCCCCGGGGGGGCCCACAGATACGCAGTATTTT
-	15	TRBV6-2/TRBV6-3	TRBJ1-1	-	CASSYEGTRPPEAFF	TGTGCCAGCAGTTACGAGGGGACCAGACCCCCTGAAGCTTTCTTT
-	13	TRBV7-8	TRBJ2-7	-	CASRKSSSYEQYF	TGTGCCAGCAGGAAAAGTAGCTCCTACGAGCAGTACTTC
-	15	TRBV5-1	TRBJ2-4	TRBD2	CASTMTSGAKNIQYF	TGCGCCAGCACCATGACTAGCGGGGCGAAGAACATTCAGTACTTC
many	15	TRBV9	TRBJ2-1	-	CASSVAQGWGNEQFF	TGTGCCAGCAGCGTAGCACAGGGTTGGGGCAATGAGCAGTTCTTC
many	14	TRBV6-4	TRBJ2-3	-	CASSDGIDTDTQYF	TGTGCCAGCAGTGACGGGATCGACACAGATACGCAGTATTTT
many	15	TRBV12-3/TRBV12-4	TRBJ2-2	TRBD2	CASSALAGDTGELFF	TGTGCCAGCAGTGCACTAGCGGGGGACACCGGGGAGCTGTTTTTT
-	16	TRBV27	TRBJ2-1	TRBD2	CASSRPGSGGDNEQFF	TGTGCCAGCAGCCGCCCCGGGTCGGGGGGGGACAATGAGCAGTTCTTC
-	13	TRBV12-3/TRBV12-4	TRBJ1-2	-	CASSREGRNRYTF	TGTGCCAGCAGCCGTGAGGGAAGGAATCGCTACACCTTC
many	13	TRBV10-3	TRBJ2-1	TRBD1	CAISGDRDDEQFF	TGTGCCATCAGTGGGGACAGGGATGATGAGCAGTTCTTC
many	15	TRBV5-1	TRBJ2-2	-	CASSFSQANTGELFF	TGCGCCAGCAGCTTCTCACAGGCGAACACCGGGGAGCTGTTTTTT
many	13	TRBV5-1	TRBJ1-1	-	CASSFKGGTEAFF	TGCGCCAGCAGCTTCAAGGGGGGCACTGAAGCTTTCTTT
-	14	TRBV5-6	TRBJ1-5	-	CASSGRAANQPQHF	TGTGCCAGCAGCGGGAGGGCTGCGAATCAGCCCCAGCATTTT
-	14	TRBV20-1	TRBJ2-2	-	CSARGRPTGGELFF	TGCAGTGCTAGAGGGAGGCCAACAGGCGGGGAGCTGTTTTTT
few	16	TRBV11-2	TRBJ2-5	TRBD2	CASSFMRGAGQETQYF	TGTGCCAGCAGCTTCATGCGGGGGGCGGGTCAAGAGACCCAGTACTTC
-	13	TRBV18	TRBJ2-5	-	CASSPTSPETQYF	TGTGCCAGCTCACCTACTAGCCCAGAGACCCAGTACTTC
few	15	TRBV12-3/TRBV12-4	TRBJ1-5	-	CASSLQAGEGQPQHF	TGTGCCAGCAGTTTACAGGCAGGGGAAGGTCAGCCCCAGCATTTT
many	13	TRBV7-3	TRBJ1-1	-	CASSLDSGTEAFF	TGTGCCAGCAGCTTAGACAGTGGCACTGAAGCTTTCTTT
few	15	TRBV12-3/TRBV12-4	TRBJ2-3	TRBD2	CASSPPGTSANTQYF	TGTGCCAGCAGCCCTCCCGGGACTAGCGCTAATACGCAGTATTTT
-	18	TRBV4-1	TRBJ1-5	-	CASSQDGKGIYSNQPQHF	TGCGCCAGCAGCCAAGATGGTAAGGGAATATATAGCAATCAGCCCCAGCATTTT
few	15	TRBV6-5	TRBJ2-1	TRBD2	CASKRDSGGYNEQFF	TGTGCCAGCAAAAGAGATAGCGGGGGGTACAATGAGCAGTTCTTC
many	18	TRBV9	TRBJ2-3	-	CASTPGLVLGPVTDTQYF	TGTGCCAGCACCCCTGGGTTAGTTTTGGGACCTGTCACAGATACGCAGTATTTT
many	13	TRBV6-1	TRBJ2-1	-	CASSVQEYNEQFF	TGTGCCAGCAGTGTTCAGGAATACAATGAGCAGTTCTTC
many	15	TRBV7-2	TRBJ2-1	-	CASSFPLSRVDEQFF	TGTGCCAGCAGCTTTCCACTAAGTAGAGTCGATGAGCAGTTCTTC
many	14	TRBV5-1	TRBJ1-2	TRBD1	CASSLGQGGYGYTF	TGCGCCAGCAGCTTGGGACAGGGCGGTTATGGCTACACCTTC
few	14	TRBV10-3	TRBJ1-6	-	CATQSGRWNSPLHF	TGTGCCACACAATCAGGGAGGTGGAATTCACCCCTCCACTTT
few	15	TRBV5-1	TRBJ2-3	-	CASSLSTGLTDTQYF	TGCGCCAGCAGCTTGAGTACAGGCCTCACAGATACGCAGTATTTT
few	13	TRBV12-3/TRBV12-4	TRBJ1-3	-	CASRAVSGNTIYF	TGTGCCAGCAGGGCGGTCTCTGGAAACACCATATATTTT
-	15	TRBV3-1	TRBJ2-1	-	CASSHQGPKVNEQFF	TGTGCCAGCAGCCACCAAGGACCAAAGGTTAATGAGCAGTTCTTC
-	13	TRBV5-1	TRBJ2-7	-	CASSFLGAHEQYF	TGCGCCAGCAGCTTTCTTGGGGCGCACGAGCAGTACTTC
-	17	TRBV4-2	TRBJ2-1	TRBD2	CASSQDLTGGRCDEQFF	TGTGCCAGCAGCCAAGATCTAACGGGGGGGCGGTGCGATGAGCAGTTCTTC
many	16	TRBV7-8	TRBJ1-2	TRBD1	CASSLAVETGGYGYTF	TGTGCCAGCAGCTTAGCGGTGGAGACAGGGGGCTATGGCTACACCTTC
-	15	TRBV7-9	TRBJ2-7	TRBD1	CASSPLTGGTYEQYF	TGTGCCAGCAGCCCATTGACAGGGGGAACCTACGAGCAGTACTTC